This T cell receptor (beta chain) derives from a study of blood T cell repertoires in COVID-19. CDR1 and CDR2 from the germline V gene are SEHNR and FQNEAQ (reference sequence). The germline V and J ends were trimmed by 5 bases and 5 bases, with 16 bases remaining between them. This CDR3 comprises 15 residues. Original methodology: Using reference gene primer amplification, nucleated cell counts were estimated. Sequencing used immunoSEQ multiplex PCR; TCRdb keeps in-frame clones, though not all of them. V, J and clone size are those of that table, while D and trimming were read from the DNA. The table has 40,000 or so clones, approximately 88% seen once.

The receptor was isolated from a human donor in a cohort sampled during active COVID-19. Sequencing used peripheral blood. The chain carries TRBV7-9 and TRBJ2-1, with D hard to call. The CDR3 nucleotides are TGTGCCAGCAGCCCTAAGACTTTAGCCGACAATGAGCAGTTCTTC. Its protein product is CASSPKTLADNEQFF. Complete variable domain (other parts from reference TRBV7-9 and TRBJ2-1): DTGVSQNPRHKITKRGQNVTFRCDPISEHNRLYWYRQTLGQGPEFLTYFQNEAQLEKSRLLSDRFSAERPKGSFSTLEIQRTEQGDSAMYLCASSPKTLADNEQFFGPGTRLTVL.